Presented here are 18 T cell receptor beta chains from one specimen sequenced in a study of OX40 agonist ivuxolimab in advanced cancers. Profiled with immunoSEQ multiplex PCR; TCRdb holds only in-frame clones, not every one. The table records 45,000 or so clones, approximately 80% of them present only once. This material consisted of CD4+ or CD8+ T cells sorted from blood, taken in a trial of the OX40 agonist ivuxolimab. The source is an adult with an advanced solid tumor such as melanoma, head and neck, liver or kidney cancer.

Only one count was recorded for this clone. This chain uses TRBV9 with TRBJ1-1; D remains ambiguous. V was shortened by 0 bases and J by 1 base, with 4 bases between the two germline ends. This CDR3 comprises 13 residues. Germline V gene lookup returns CDR1 SGDLS and CDR2 YYNGEE. The CDR3 coding sequence is TGTGCCAGCAGCGTAGCCAAGAACACTGAAGCTTTCTTT. Protein product: CASSVAKNTEAFF.

The chain couples TRBV19 to TRBJ2-7; D unresolved. Per the germline V gene, CDR1 is LNHDA and CDR2 is SQIVND (reference sequence). The CDR3 sequence is 13 residues long. The ends were cut back, 3 bases at V and 1 base at J, with 7 bases in the middle. CDR3 sequence (DNA): TGTGCCAGTAGTATCGGCGGATCCTACGAGCAGTACTTC. Residues: CASSIGGSYEQYF.

V gene TRBV21-1 combines with J gene TRBJ1-5. TRBV21-1 is labeled a pseudogene. This CDR3 comprises 12 residues. Here the CDR3 reads CASSKRAQPQHF. The CDR3 DNA sequence: TGTGCCAGCAGCAAGCGCGCCCAGCCCCAGCATTTT.

This chain uses TRBV10-3 with TRBJ2-7; the match to TRBD1 covers 10 bases. Germline assignment: CDR1 ENHRY and CDR2 SYGVKD. Trimming cost V 7 bases and J 3 bases; bases outside gene matches: 6. CDR3 size: 14 residues. The CDR3 loop reads CAINTGTGVYEQYF. The CDR3 nucleotides read TGTGCCATCAACACCGGGACAGGGGTCTACGAGCAGTACTTC.

The chain employs TRBV6-5 and TRBJ2-7; 9 nucleotides align to TRBD1. In germline, CDR1 is MNHEY, CDR2 SVGAGI. The CDR3 length is 14 residues. V shed 8 bases, J shed 0 bases, and the junction held 5 bases outside the gene matches. The chain's CDR3 is CASRGTGSSYEQYF. DNA for the CDR3: TGTGCCAGCCGAGGGACAGGGAGCTCCTACGAGCAGTACTTC.

The rearrangement joins TRBV7-9 to TRBJ2-4; 8 nucleotides line up with TRBD2. Germline lookup yields CDR1 SEHNR and CDR2 FQNEAQ (reference sequence). V shed 5 bases, J shed 2 bases, and the junction held 11 bases outside the gene matches. The CDR3 has 17 amino acids. DNA of the CDR3: TGTGCCAGCAGCCCTCCCTTGCGGGAGGTATCCAAAAACATTCAGTACTTC. It codes for CASSPPLREVSKNIQYF.

V gene TRBV5-6 combines with J gene TRBJ2-1, with TRBD2 matching over 13 bases. Germline assignment: CDR1 SGHDT and CDR2 YYEEEE. Losses at the gene ends were 4 bases for V and 4 bases for J; bases not matched to a gene: 5. The CDR3 extends over 16 amino acids. CDR3 nucleotides: TGTGCCAGCAGCCTCAAACTAGCGGGAGGGTACAATGAGCAGTTCTTC. Its protein product is CASSLKLAGGYNEQFF.

The chain recombines TRBV30 with TRBJ2-1; TRBD2 is a possible D gene (5 bases). The ends were cut back, 4 bases at V and 9 bases at J, with 22 bases in the middle. Germline loops: CDR1 GTSNPN, CDR2 SVGIG (reference sequence). The CDR3 covers 15 residues. This CDR3 reads CAWTQAPTRTSEQFF. The CDR3 bases are TGTGCCTGGACCCAGGCCCCCACTAGGACCAGTGAGCAGTTCTTC. The whole variable domain, remainder taken from reference TRBV30 and TRBJ2-1, is SQTIHQWPATLVQPVGSPLSLECTVEGTSNPNLYWYRQAAGRGLQLLFYSVGIGQISSEVPQNLSASRPQDRQFILSSKKLLLSDSGFYLCAWTQAPTRTSEQFFGPGTRLTVL.

This clone was seen a handful of times. The rearrangement links TRBV10-3 to TRBJ1-1, with D possibly being TRBD1 (5 bases). This CDR3 spans 11 amino acids. Germline CDR1 and CDR2: ENHRY and SYGVKD. Trimming cost V 11 bases and J 2 bases, with 9 bases left between them. The CDR3 DNA follows: TGTGCCTCCCAGGGAAACACTGAAGCTTTCTTT. It specifies CASQGNTEAFF.

CDR3 sequence (DNA): TGTGCCAGCGGCGATGGGGTTGCAGATACGCAGTATTTT. It is translated as CASGDGVADTQYF. This chain uses TRBV7-6 with TRBJ2-3, with no clear D. Germline lookup yields CDR1 SGHVS and CDR2 FNYEAQ. The CDR3 runs to 13 residues. Trimming left V 8 bases short and J 4 bases short, with 13 bases between.

This rearrangement joins TRBV2 to TRBJ1-5, with D tentatively TRBD1 (6 bases). CDR1 and CDR2 from the germline V gene are SNHLY and FYNNEI. The CDR3 extends over 14 amino acids. With 3 bases removed from V and 5 bases from J, the gap between germline ends came to 11 bases. The CDR3 coding sequence is TGTGCCAGCAGTGACAGGGGTAGGGATCAGCCCCAGCATTTT. This sequence encodes CASSDRGRDQPQHF.

V and J are TRBV5-1 and TRBJ1-1; D is uncertain. The CDR3 is made up of 12 amino acids. Per the germline V gene, CDR1 is SGHRS and CDR2 is YFSETQ. Trimming pared 5 bases from V and 1 base from J, leaving 6 bases between. The CDR3 region has the DNA TGCGCCAGCAGGCGGGAGAACACTGAAGCTTTCTTT. Protein: CASRRENTEAFF.

The chain employs TRBV5-1 and TRBJ1-1; D remains unclear. V was clipped by 3 bases and J by 3 bases, with 9 bases between them. CDR3 length equals 13 residues. Germline CDR1 and CDR2: SGHRS and YFSETQ. The CDR3 DNA is TGCGCCAGCAGCTCCGTACCGGACACTGAAGCTTTCTTT. Its protein is CASSSVPDTEAFF. The full variable domain, with the rest looked up from reference TRBV5-1 and TRBJ1-1, is KAGVTQTPRYLIKTRGQQVTLSCSPISGHRSVSWYQQTPGQGLQFLFEYFSETQRNKGNFPGRFSGRQFSNSRSEMNVSTLELGDSALYLCASSSVPDTEAFFGQGTRLTVV.

This sequence joins TRBV18 and TRBJ2-1, with D maybe TRBD1 (5 bases). With 0 bases removed from V and 0 bases from J, the gap between germline ends came to 12 bases. Germline assignment: CDR1 KGHSH and CDR2 LQKENI. There are 17 residues in the CDR3. For the CDR3, the DNA is TGTGCCAGCTCACCACCTCCGGACAAGAGCTCCTACAATGAGCAGTTCTTC. Its protein is CASSPPPDKSSYNEQFF.

The chain joins TRBV6-6 to TRBJ2-1; D may be TRBD1 (6 bases). The CDR3 contains 15 residues. CDR1 and CDR2 from the germline V gene are MNHNY and SVGAGI (reference sequence). Trimming pared 4 bases from V and 0 bases from J, leaving 10 bases between. The CDR3 DNA sequence: TGTGCCAGCAGTTTTAGGGGGAGCTCCTACAATGAGCAGTTCTTC. Its translation: CASSFRGSSYNEQFF.

This clone was observed once. The rearrangement uses TRBV7-9 and TRBJ2-3; 8 positions match TRBD2. Germline CDR1 and CDR2: SEHNR and FQNEAQ (reference sequence). The trim removed 7 bases at V and 6 bases at J, leaving 12 bases unmatched. The CDR3 is 15 residues long. DNA of the CDR3: TGTGCCAGCACCCTAACTAGCGGACCAGGGGATACGCAGTATTTT. Translated: CASTLTSGPGDTQYF. Filled out from reference TRBV7-9 and TRBJ2-3, the complete variable domain reads DTGVSQNPRHKITKRGQNVTFRCDPISEHNRLYWYRQTLGQGPEFLTYFQNEAQLEKSRLLSDRFSAERPKGSFSTLEIQRTEQGDSAMYLCASTLTSGPGDTQYFGPGTRLTVL.

The chain joins TRBV25-1 to TRBJ1-2, with D perhaps TRBD1 (5 bases). This CDR3 is built from 13 residues. CDR1 and CDR2 from the germline V gene are MGHDK and SYGVNS. Trimming pared 5 bases from V and 4 bases from J, leaving 11 bases between. CDR3 coding DNA: TGTGCCAGCAGTCCCTCAGGGTCCTATGGCTACACCTTC. Protein: CASSPSGSYGYTF.

This rearrangement joins TRBV5-6 to TRBJ2-7; 10 nucleotides match TRBD1. The trim removed 5 bases at V and 5 bases at J, leaving 4 bases unmatched. CDR3 length: 13 amino acids. Germline V CDR1 and CDR2: SGHDT, YYEEEE. The CDR3: CASSFGTGDEQYF. DNA of the CDR3: TGTGCCAGCAGTTTCGGGACAGGGGACGAGCAGTACTTC.